The T cell receptor (beta chain) described here comes from a study of glioma-infiltrating T cells after dendritic cell vaccination. Study-level information: Dendritic cell vaccination trial patients had either newly diagnosed or recurrent glioblastoma.

The sample's time point: after dendritic cell vaccination, including at tumor progression/relapse. Trimming cost V 3 bases and J 4 bases, with 10 bases left between them. The CDR3 runs 13 residues. Germline lookup yields CDR1 SGHRS and CDR2 YFSETQ. TCRB CDR3 was amplified from 2 ug genomic DNA or less. Primers: 60 V beta forward and 13 J beta reverse. Measured with immunoSEQ multiplex PCR; TCRdb has only the in-frame clones, and not every one. The sample carries 90,000 to 110,000 clones, about 90% recorded once. The clonotype comes from a human donor with glioblastoma. The chain joins TRBV5-1 to TRBJ2-5, with D maybe TRBD2 (5 bases). Sequenced material: blood, taken after dendritic cell vaccination. CDR3 in DNA: TGCGCCAGCAGCTGGGAACGGGGAGAGACCCAGTACTTC. Encoded protein: CASSWERGETQYF.